Below are 19 T cell receptor beta chains sequenced from a single sample in a study of blood T cell repertoires in COVID-19. Libraries were prepared by immunoSEQ multiplex PCR; TCRdb keeps only in-frame clonotypes and omits some of them. The table records fewer than 120,000 clones, 76% of them present only once. Sequenced input: peripheral blood. Receptors originate from a woman of 80 years or more with acute or convalescent COVID-19.

This clone has a handful of counts. The chain is built from TRBV7-2 and TRBJ2-7, with 7 bases aligning to TRBD1. The trim removed 8 bases at V and 2 bases at J, leaving 6 bases unmatched. Per the germline V gene, CDR1 is SGHTA and CDR2 is FQGNSA. CDR3 length equals 13 residues. The CDR3 sequence is CASSSTGAYEQYF. The DNA of the CDR3 is TGTGCCAGCTCCTCTACAGGGGCCTACGAGCAGTACTTC.

The V and J genes are TRBV7-2 and TRBJ2-1; 8 nucleotides align to TRBD2. This CDR3 contains 15 residues. V shed 2 bases and J 8 bases; nucleotides not matched to a gene: 8. Per the germline V gene, CDR1 is SGHTA and CDR2 is FQGNSA. CDR3 sequence: CASSLSGLANYEQFF. The CDR3 region has the DNA TGTGCCAGCAGCTTATCAGGACTAGCCAATTATGAGCAGTTCTTC.

The chain uses TRBV30 and TRBJ2-1, with D unclear. CDR3 length: 14 residues. Trimming left V 0 bases short and J 1 base short, with 7 bases between. Looked up from germline, CDR1 is GTSNPN and CDR2 is SVGIG (reference sequence). CDR3 sequence: CAWSVGSSYNEQFF. CDR3 in DNA: TGTGCCTGGAGTGTGGGCAGTTCCTACAATGAGCAGTTCTTC.

The chain uses TRBV4-1 and TRBJ1-3; D is possibly TRBD1 (5 bases). CDR1 MGHRA and CDR2 YSYEKL come from the germline V gene. This CDR3 contains 18 residues. V lost 0 bases and J lost 5, with 20 bases in between. The CDR3 bases are TGCGCCAGCAGCCAAGATTACGGGGGAGTTCCTCTGCGAAACACCATATATTTT. It yields the protein CASSQDYGGVPLRNTIYF.

The chain links TRBV2 to TRBJ2-7, with a tentative D call TRBD2 (6 bases). CDR1 and CDR2 (germline): SNHLY, FYNNEI. CDR3 length: 12 residues. V lost 6 bases to trimming and J lost 3 bases, with 9 bases between them. The CDR3 DNA follows: TGTGCCAGCAGAGTTAGCGGCTACGAGCAGTACTTC. Its translation is CASRVSGYEQYF.

The CDR3 nucleotides read TGTGCCGCAATGGGAGAAGCCGGGGAGCTGTTTTTT. It specifies CAAMGEAGELFF. This chain uses TRBV3-1 (or the pseudogene TRBV3-2) with TRBJ2-2, with a tentative D call TRBD2 (5 bases). Germline V gene lookup returns CDR1 LGHDT and CDR2 YNNKEL (reference sequence). This CDR3 has 12 residues. The V and J ends lost 11 bases and 6 bases respectively, with 13 bases between them.

The rearrangement joins TRBV6-5 to TRBJ2-5; 12 positions agree with TRBD2. The CDR3 is made up of 15 amino acids. Germline values: CDR1 MNHEY, CDR2 SVGAGI. Germline trimming cut 6 bases from V and 5 bases from J; bases unmatched to any gene: 7. This CDR3 is CASRLTSGGWETQYF. The CDR3 DNA follows: TGTGCCAGCAGGCTGACTAGCGGGGGTTGGGAGACCCAGTACTTC.

The chain carries TRBV18 and TRBJ2-5; perhaps TRBD1 as D (5 bases). The V and J ends lost 8 bases and 1 base respectively, with 20 bases between them. Germline V gene sequence: CDR1 KGHSH, CDR2 LQKENI. The CDR3 contains 16 residues. CDR3: CASAEERDSSQETQYF. CDR3 in DNA: TGTGCCAGCGCCGAGGAACGAGACAGTTCCCAAGAGACCCAGTACTTC. Drawing the rest from reference TRBV18 and TRBJ2-5, the complete variable domain is NAGVMQNPRHLVRRRGQEARLRCSPMKGHSHVYWYRQLPEEGLKFMVYLQKENIIDESGMPKERFSAEFPKEGPSILRIQQVVRGDSAAYFCASAEERDSSQETQYFGPGTRLLVL.

This chain connects TRBV5-6 to TRBJ1-2, with a tentative D call TRBD1 (5 bases). V was cut by 3 bases and J by 6 bases, with 9 bases left in between. Germline V lookup: CDR1 SGHDT, CDR2 YYEEEE. This CDR3 is 12 amino acids long. In nucleotides, the CDR3 is TGTGCCAGCAGCTGGGGGGTGGATGGCTACACCTTC. It translates to CASSWGVDGYTF.

The rearrangement joins TRBV6-1 to TRBJ1-3, with TRBD1 identical over 7 bases. This CDR3 region has 17 residues. The germline V gene encodes CDR1 MNHNS and CDR2 SASEGT. Trimming removed 2 bases from V and 0 bases from J; junction bases left unmatched: 7. The CDR3 DNA follows: TGTGCCAGCAGTGAAACCCACAGGGGACCCTCTGGAAACACCATATATTTT. This encodes CASSETHRGPSGNTIYF.

The chain uses TRBV10-2 and TRBJ2-3; TRBD1 might be the D (6 bases). V dropped 2 bases and J dropped 5 bases, with 17 bases sitting between them. CDR3 length: 16 residues. The V gene's germline CDR1 is WSHSY and CDR2 SAAADI. The CDR3 here is CASSEVRGTDGDTQYF. The CDR3 coding sequence is TGCGCCAGCAGTGAGGTCAGGGGCACAGACGGAGATACGCAGTATTTT.

The chain joins TRBV5-1 to TRBJ1-4; the match to TRBD1 covers 7 bases. Germline CDR1 is SGHRS and CDR2 is YFSETQ. The V and J ends lost 4 bases and 0 bases, in that order; junction bases with no gene match: 3. The CDR3 consists of 15 residues. CDR3 DNA: TGCGCCAGCAGCCTTCAGGGGGCAACTAATGAAAAACTGTTTTTT. Its translation is CASSLQGATNEKLFF.

The chain is built from TRBV18 and TRBJ2-3, with unresolved D. CDR3 size: 14 residues. V was shortened by 3 bases and J by 4 bases, with 11 bases between the two germline ends. Germline V gene lookup returns CDR1 KGHSH and CDR2 LQKENI. CDR3 residues: CASSPVLGADTQYF. DNA for the CDR3: TGTGCCAGCTCACCTGTCCTAGGCGCAGATACGCAGTATTTT. Full variable domain (outside the CDR3, taken from reference TRBV18 and TRBJ2-3): NAGVMQNPRHLVRRRGQEARLRCSPMKGHSHVYWYRQLPEEGLKFMVYLQKENIIDESGMPKERFSAEFPKEGPSILRIQQVVRGDSAAYFCASSPVLGADTQYFGPGTRLTVL.

DNA of the CDR3: TGTGCCAGCAGCCAATCAGGGGAGGGCTATGGCTACACCTTC. Protein product: CASSQSGEGYGYTF. The genes are TRBV4-2 and TRBJ1-2; D is perhaps TRBD1 (6 bases). This CDR3 has 14 amino acids. Trimming stripped 2 bases from V and 4 bases from J, with 11 bases between. CDR1 is LGHNA, CDR2 YNFKEQ, per germline.

V gene TRBV10-3 combines with J gene TRBJ2-5; D remains unclear. Germline loops: CDR1 ENHRY, CDR2 SYGVKD. This CDR3 comprises 13 residues. V lost 5 bases and J lost 4, with 11 bases in between. The CDR3 bases are TGTGCCATCAGTTCGGGTCTGGGAGAGACCCAGTACTTC. Its protein is CAISSGLGETQYF.

Turning to this clone: Sequence at one end of the junction differs from germline and may be a read error. V and J are TRBV18 and TRBJ2-1; D may be TRBD2 (6 bases). Germline-derived CDR1 and CDR2 are KGHSH and LQKENI. CDR3 length: 14 amino acids. DNA for the CDR3: TGTGCCAGCTCACCAGGGGGGATCTACAGTGAGCAGTTCTTC. This gives the protein CASSPGGIYSEQFF.

The chain couples TRBV7-8 to TRBJ1-4, with D tentatively TRBD1 (5 bases). The germline V gene encodes CDR1 SGHVS and CDR2 FQNEAQ. The CDR3 totals 15 residues. V was clipped by 6 bases and J by 5 bases, with 16 bases between them. The CDR3 loop is CASRPGRGVNEKLFF. The CDR3 DNA is TGTGCCAGCAGACCGGGGAGGGGAGTGAATGAAAAACTGTTTTTT.

The chain is built from TRBV7-2 and TRBJ1-2, with 7 bases matching TRBD1. The CDR3 runs to 17 residues. CDR1 is SGHTA, CDR2 FQGNSA, per germline. V shed 1 base and J 0 bases; nucleotides not matched to a gene: 8. This CDR3 is CASSLGGQLIANYGYTF. The DNA of the CDR3 is TGTGCCAGCAGCTTAGGGGGACAGTTAATAGCTAACTATGGCTACACCTTC.

The chain uses TRBV14 and TRBJ2-7; TRBD2 agrees at 12 bases. The germline V gene has CDR1 SGHDN and CDR2 FVKESK. This CDR3 comprises 15 residues. Losses at the gene ends were 4 bases for V and 5 bases for J; bases not matched to a gene: 6. The CDR3 sequence: CASSPRLAGVHEQYF. The CDR3 DNA is TGTGCCAGCAGCCCCAGACTAGCGGGGGTCCACGAGCAGTACTTC.